One sample yielded the 5 T cell receptor beta chains listed below, sequenced in a study of CD8+CD57+ T cells in acquired aplastic anemia. Only patients with CD8+CD57+ cell expansion on flow cytometry were chosen for sequencing. According to the study, genomic DNA was the template for TCR beta VDJ and CDR3 profiling. In TCRdb, the reads were re-called with MiXCR into one record per CDR3 protein. This table holds roughly 150,000 distinct CDR3 sequences, about 45% found once. The specimen was sorted CD4+, CD8+, or CD8+CD57+ T cells (not recorded which) from PBMCs. The receptors were sampled from a human donor with aplastic anemia.

Ten or more counts support this clonotype. This rearrangement joins TRBV5-1 to TRBJ2-7; 9 bases agree with TRBD1. CDR3 size: 15 residues. V was pared by 0 bases and J by 5 bases, with 6 bases of the junction left unmatched. The V gene's germline CDR1 is SGHRS and CDR2 YFSETQ. The chain's CDR3 is CASSLAPGTGNEQYF. DNA of the CDR3: TGCGCCAGCAGCTTGGCTCCCGGGACAGGGAACGAGCAGTACTTC.

The gene calls are TRBV19 and TRBJ1-5, with 8 bases matching TRBD1. The length of the CDR3 is 18 residues. Germline CDR1 reads LNHDA; CDR2 reads SQIVND (reference sequence). V was pared by 4 bases and J by 4 bases, with 15 bases of the junction left unmatched. CDR3 nucleotide sequence: TGTGCCAGTAGTACCAGGGGGCAGGGCAGGGGGCCAAATCAGCCCCAGCATTTT. It is translated as CASSTRGQGRGPNQPQHF.

This clonotype was recorded a few times. The rearrangement joins TRBV24-1 to TRBJ2-1; D remains unclear. The CDR3 totals 13 residues. Germline V lookup: CDR1 KGHDR, CDR2 SFDVKD. V was cut by 6 bases and J by 5 bases, with 10 bases left in between. The CDR3 region has the DNA TGTGCCACCAGTTCCCCCATCGACAATGAGCAGTTCTTC. Encoded protein: CATSSPIDNEQFF.

This clonotype was seen at least ten times. The chain is built from TRBV12-3 or TRBV12-4 and TRBJ2-3; 7 bases map to TRBD2. This CDR3 comprises 14 residues. The J segment lost 1 base and the V segment lost 3 bases, leaving 1 base of the junction unmatched. The CDR3 is CASSFSGGTDTQYF. The CDR3 DNA sequence: TGTGCCAGCAGTTTCAGCGGGGGCACAGATACGCAGTATTTT.

This rearrangement joins TRBV20-1 to TRBJ1-3; the D is unclear. Trimming stripped 0 bases from V and 4 bases from J, with 13 bases between. Germline V gives CDR1 DFQATT, CDR2 SNEGSKA (reference sequence). CDR3 size: 15 residues. Written as DNA, the CDR3 is TGCAGTGCTAGAGACCCCCGCCAGGAGGGAAACACCATATATTTT. It translates to CSARDPRQEGNTIYF.